The clone carrying this T cell receptor beta chain was detected only a few times. Template material for amplifying TCR beta CDR3 regions consisted of RNA transcripts. The HTBI primer set served for first-round RT-PCR of the TCR CDR3. TCRdb reprocessed the multiplex PCR reads via MiXCR and lists one record per CDR3 protein. The top ten clones hold under 8.5% of a sample with some 720,000 distinct CDR3 sequences, about a sixth of them seen once. The sample comes from a study of T cells in Graves' hyperthyroidism and ophthalmopathy. The CDR3 extends over 14 amino acids. V dropped 5 bases and J dropped 0 bases, with 11 bases sitting between them. Per germline, CDR1 MNHEY and CDR2 SMNVEV (reference sequence).

The specimen was blood. The TCR was taken from a man aged 18 to 29 with Graves' hyperthyroidism. J is TRBJ2-7 and V is TRBV27; possible D gene TRBD1, 5 bases. The chain's CDR3 is CASSQYQGSYEQYF. In DNA form, the CDR3 reads TGTGCCAGCAGTCAATACCAGGGCTCCTACGAGCAGTACTTC.